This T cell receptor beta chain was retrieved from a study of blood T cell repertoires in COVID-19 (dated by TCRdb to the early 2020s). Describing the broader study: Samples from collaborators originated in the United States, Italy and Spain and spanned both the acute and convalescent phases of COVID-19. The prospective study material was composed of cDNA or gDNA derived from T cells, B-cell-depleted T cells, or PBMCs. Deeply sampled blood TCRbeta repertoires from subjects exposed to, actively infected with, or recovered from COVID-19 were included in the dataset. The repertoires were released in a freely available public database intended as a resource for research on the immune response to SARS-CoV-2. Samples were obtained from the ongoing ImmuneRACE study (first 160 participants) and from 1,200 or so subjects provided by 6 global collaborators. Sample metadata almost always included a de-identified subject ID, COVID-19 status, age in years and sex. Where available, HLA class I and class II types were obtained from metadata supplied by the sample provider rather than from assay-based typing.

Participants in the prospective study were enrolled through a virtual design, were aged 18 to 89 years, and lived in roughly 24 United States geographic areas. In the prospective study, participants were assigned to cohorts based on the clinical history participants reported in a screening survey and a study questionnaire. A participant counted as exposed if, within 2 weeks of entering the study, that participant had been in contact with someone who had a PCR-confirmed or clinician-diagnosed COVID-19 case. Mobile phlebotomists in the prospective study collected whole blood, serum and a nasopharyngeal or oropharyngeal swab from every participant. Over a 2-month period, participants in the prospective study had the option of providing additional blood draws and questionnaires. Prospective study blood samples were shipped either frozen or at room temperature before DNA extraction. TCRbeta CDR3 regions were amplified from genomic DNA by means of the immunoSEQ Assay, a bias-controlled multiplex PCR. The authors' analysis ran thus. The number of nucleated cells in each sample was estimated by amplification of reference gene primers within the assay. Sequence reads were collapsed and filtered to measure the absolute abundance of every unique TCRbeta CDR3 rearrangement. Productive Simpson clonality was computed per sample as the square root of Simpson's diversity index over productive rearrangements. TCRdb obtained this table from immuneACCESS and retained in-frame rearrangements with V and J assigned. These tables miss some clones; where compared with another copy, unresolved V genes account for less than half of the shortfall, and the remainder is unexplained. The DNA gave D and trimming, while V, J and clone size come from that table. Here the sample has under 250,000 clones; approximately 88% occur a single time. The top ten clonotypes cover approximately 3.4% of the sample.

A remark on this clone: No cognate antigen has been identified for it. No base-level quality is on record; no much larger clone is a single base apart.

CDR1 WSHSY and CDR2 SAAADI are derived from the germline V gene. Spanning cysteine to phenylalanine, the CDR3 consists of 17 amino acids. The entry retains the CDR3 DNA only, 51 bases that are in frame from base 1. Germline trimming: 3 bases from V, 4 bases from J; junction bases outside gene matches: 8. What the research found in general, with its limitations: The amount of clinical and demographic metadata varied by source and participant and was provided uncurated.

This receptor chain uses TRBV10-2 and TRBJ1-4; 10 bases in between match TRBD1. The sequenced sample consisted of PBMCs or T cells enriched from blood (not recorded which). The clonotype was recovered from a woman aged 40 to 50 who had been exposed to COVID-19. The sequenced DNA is TGCGCCAGCAGTGATCTGGGGGACAGGGGCTTTAATGAAAAACTGTTTTTT. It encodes CASSDLGDRGFNEKLFF.